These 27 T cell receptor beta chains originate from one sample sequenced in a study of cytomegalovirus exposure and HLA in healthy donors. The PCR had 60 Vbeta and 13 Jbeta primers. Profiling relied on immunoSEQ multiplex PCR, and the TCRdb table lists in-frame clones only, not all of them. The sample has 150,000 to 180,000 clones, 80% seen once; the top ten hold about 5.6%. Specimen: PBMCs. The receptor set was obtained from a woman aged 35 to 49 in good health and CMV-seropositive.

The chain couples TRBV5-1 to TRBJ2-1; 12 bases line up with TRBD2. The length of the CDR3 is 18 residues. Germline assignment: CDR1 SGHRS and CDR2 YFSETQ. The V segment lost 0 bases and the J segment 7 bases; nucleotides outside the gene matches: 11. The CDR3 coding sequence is TGCGCCAGCAGCTTGGCCGGGACTAGCGGGTGGGGTGGGAATGAGCAGTTCTTC. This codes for CASSLAGTSGWGGNEQFF.

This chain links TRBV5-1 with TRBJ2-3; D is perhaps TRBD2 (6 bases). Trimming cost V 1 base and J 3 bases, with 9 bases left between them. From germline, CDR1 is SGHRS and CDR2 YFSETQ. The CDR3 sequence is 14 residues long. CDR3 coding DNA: TGCGCCAGCAGCTTGATAAGCGGGACAGATACGCAGTATTTT. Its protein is CASSLISGTDTQYF. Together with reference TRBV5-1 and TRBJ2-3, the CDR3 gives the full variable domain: KAGVTQTPRYLIKTRGQQVTLSCSPISGHRSVSWYQQTPGQGLQFLFEYFSETQRNKGNFPGRFSGRQFSNSRSEMNVSTLELGDSALYLCASSLISGTDTQYFGPGTRLTVL.

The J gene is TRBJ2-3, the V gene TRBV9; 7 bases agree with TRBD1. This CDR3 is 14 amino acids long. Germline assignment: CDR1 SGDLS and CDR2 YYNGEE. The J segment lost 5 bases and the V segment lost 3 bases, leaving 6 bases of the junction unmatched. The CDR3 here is CASSGTGAQDTQYF. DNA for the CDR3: TGTGCCAGCAGCGGAACAGGGGCGCAAGATACGCAGTATTTT.

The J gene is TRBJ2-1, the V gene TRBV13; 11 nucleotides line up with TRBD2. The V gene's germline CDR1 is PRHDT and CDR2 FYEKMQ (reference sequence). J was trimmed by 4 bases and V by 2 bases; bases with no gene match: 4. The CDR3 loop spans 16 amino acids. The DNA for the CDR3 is TGTGCCAGCAGCTTAAGGAGACTAGCGGGATACAATGAGCAGTTCTTC. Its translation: CASSLRRLAGYNEQFF.

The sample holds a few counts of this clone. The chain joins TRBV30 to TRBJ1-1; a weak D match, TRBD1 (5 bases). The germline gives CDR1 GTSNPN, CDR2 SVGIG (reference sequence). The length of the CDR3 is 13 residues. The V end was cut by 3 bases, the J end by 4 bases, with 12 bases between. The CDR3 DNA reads TGTGCCTGGAGGGCGGGGGGAGGCACTGAAGCTTTCTTT. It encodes CAWRAGGGTEAFF. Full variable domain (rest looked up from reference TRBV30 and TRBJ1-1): SQTIHQWPATLVQPVGSPLSLECTVEGTSNPNLYWYRQAAGRGLQLLFYSVGIGQISSEVPQNLSASRPQDRQFILSSKKLLLSDSGFYLCAWRAGGGTEAFFGQGTRLTVV.

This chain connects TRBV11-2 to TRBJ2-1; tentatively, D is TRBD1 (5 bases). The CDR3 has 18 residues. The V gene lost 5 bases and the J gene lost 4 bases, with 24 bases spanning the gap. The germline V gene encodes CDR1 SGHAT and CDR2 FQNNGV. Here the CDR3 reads CASSRASAGLFYYNEQFF. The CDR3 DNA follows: TGTGCCAGCAGCAGGGCGTCGGCAGGGCTATTTTATTACAATGAGCAGTTCTTC.

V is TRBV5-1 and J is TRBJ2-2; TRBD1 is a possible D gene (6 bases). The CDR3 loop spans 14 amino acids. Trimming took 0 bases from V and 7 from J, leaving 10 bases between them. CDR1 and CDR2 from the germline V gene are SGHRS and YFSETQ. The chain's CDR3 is CASSLVQGNGELFF. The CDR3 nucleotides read TGCGCCAGCAGCTTGGTCCAGGGGAACGGGGAGCTGTTTTTT.

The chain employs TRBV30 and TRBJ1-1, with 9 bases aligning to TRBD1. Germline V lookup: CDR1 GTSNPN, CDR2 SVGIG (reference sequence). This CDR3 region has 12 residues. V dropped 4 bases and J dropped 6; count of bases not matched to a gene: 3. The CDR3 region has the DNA TGTGCCTGGACCCGGACAGGGGCTGAAGCTTTCTTT. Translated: CAWTRTGAEAFF.

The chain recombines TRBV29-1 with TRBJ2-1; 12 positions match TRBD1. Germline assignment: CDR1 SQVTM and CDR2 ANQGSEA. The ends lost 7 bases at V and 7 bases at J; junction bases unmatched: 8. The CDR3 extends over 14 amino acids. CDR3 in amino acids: CSAIGTGGKNEQFF. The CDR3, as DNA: TGCAGCGCTATCGGGACAGGGGGCAAGAATGAGCAGTTCTTC.

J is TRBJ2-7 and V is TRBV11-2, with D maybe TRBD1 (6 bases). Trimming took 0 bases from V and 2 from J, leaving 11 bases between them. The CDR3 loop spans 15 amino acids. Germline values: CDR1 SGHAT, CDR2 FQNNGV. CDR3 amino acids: CASSLDPGVTYEQYF. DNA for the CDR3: TGTGCCAGCAGCTTAGATCCAGGGGTCACCTACGAGCAGTACTTC.

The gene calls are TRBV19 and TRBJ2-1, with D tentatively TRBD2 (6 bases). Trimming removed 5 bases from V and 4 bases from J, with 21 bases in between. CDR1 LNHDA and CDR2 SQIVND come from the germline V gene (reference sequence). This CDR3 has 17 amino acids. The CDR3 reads CASSSLGGSVNYNEQFF. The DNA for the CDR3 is TGTGCCAGTAGTTCCCTCGGGGGTAGCGTTAATTACAATGAGCAGTTCTTC.

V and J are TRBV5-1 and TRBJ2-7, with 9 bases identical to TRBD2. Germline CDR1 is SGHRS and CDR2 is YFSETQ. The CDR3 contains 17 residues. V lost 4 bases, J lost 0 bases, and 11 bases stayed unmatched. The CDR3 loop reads CASSPIGAGGSSYEQYF. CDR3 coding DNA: TGCGCCAGCAGCCCTATAGGAGCGGGAGGCAGCTCCTACGAGCAGTACTTC. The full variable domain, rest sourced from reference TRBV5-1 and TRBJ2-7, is KAGVTQTPRYLIKTRGQQVTLSCSPISGHRSVSWYQQTPGQGLQFLFEYFSETQRNKGNFPGRFSGRQFSNSRSEMNVSTLELGDSALYLCASSPIGAGGSSYEQYFGPGTRLTVT.

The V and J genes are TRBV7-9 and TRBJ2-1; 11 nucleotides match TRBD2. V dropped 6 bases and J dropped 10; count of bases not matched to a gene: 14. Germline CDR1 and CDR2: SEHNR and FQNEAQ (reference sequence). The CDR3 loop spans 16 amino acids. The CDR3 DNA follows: TGTGCCAGCAGAACAGCGGGTAGCGGGAGGGCGAGAGAGCAGTTCTTC. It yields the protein CASRTAGSGRAREQFF.

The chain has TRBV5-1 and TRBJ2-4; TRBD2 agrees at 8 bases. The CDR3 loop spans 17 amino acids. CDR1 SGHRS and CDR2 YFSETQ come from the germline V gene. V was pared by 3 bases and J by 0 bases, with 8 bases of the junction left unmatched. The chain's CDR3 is CASSSGGAGIAKNIQYF. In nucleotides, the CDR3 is TGCGCCAGCAGCTCGGGGGGGGCAGGGATAGCCAAAAACATTCAGTACTTC.

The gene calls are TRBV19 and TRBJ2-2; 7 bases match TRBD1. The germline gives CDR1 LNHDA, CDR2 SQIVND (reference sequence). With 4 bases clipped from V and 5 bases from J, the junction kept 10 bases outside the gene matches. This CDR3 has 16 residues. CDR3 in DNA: TGTGCCAGTAGTAAATACCGACAGGGTAGGACCGGGGAGCTGTTTTTT. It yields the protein CASSKYRQGRTGELFF.

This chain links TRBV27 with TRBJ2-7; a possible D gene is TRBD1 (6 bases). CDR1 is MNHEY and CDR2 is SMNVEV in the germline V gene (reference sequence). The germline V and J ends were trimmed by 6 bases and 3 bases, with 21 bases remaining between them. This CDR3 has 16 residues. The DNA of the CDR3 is TGTGCCAGCAGCCCCGAGGGTTACAGGGCTTACTACGAGCAGTACTTC. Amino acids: CASSPEGYRAYYEQYF.

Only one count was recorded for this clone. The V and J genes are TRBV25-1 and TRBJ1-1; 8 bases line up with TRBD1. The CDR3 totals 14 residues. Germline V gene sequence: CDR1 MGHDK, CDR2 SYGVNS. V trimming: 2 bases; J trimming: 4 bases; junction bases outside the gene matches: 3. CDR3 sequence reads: CASSEDQGATEAFF. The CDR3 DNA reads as TGTGCCAGCAGTGAAGACCAGGGGGCCACTGAAGCTTTCTTT.

In nucleotides, the CDR3 is TGTGCCAGCAGTTACTCTAGCAGCTACGAGCAGTACTTC. This codes for CASSYSSSYEQYF. This chain connects TRBV6-5 to TRBJ2-7; the D is unclear. The V end was cut by 0 bases, the J end by 3 bases, with 6 bases between. CDR1 and CDR2 (germline): MNHEY, SVGAGI. The length of the CDR3 is 13 residues.

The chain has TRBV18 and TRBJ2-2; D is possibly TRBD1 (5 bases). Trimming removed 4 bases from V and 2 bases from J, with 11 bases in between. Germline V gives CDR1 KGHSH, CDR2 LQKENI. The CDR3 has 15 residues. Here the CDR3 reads CASSLDRINTGELFF. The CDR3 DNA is TGTGCCAGCTCACTTGACAGAATTAACACCGGGGAGCTGTTTTTT.

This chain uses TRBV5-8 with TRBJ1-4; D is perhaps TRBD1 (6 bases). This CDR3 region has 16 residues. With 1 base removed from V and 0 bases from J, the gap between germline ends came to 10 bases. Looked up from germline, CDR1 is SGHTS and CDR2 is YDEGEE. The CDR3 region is CASSLSRTATNEKLFF. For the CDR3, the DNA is TGTGCCAGCAGCTTGTCACGGACAGCAACTAATGAAAAACTGTTTTTT.

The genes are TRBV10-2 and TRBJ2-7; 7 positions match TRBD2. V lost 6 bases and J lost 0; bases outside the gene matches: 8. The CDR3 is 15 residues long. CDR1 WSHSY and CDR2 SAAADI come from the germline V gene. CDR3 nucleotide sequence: TGCGCCAGCAGGTCCGGCGGGAGTGGCTCCTACGAGCAGTACTTC. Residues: CASRSGGSGSYEQYF.

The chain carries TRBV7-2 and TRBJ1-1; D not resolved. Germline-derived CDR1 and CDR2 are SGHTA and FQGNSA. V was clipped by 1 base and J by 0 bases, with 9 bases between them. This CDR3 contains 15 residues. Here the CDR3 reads CASSLDLALNTEAFF. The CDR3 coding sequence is TGTGCCAGCAGCTTAGATTTAGCCCTGAACACTGAAGCTTTCTTT.

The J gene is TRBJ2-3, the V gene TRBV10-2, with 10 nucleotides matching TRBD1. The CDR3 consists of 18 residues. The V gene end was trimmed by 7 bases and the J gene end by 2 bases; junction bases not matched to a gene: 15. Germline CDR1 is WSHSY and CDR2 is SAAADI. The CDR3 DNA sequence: TGCGCCAGCAATACCCCCCCTCTGACAGGGGGCTCCACAGATACGCAGTATTTT. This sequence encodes CASNTPPLTGGSTDTQYF.

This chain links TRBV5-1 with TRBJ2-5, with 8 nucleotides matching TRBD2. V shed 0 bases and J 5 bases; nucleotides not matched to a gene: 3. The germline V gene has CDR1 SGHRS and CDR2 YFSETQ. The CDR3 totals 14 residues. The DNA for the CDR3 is TGCGCCAGCAGCTTGGGGGGACTAGAGGAGACCCAGTACTTC. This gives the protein CASSLGGLEETQYF.

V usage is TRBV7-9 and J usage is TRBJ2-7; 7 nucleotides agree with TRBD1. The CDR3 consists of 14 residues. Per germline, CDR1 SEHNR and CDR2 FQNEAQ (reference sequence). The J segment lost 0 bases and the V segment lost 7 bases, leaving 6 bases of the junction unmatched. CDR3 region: CASTLRDSSYEQYF. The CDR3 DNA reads TGTGCCAGCACTTTACGGGACAGCTCCTACGAGCAGTACTTC.

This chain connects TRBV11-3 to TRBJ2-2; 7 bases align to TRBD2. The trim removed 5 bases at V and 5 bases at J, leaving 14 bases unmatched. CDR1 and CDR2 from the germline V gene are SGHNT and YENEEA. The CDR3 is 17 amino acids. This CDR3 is CASSLTSGWGGTGELFF. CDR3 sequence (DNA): TGTGCCAGCAGCCTAACGTCAGGTTGGGGGGGGACCGGGGAGCTGTTTTTT.

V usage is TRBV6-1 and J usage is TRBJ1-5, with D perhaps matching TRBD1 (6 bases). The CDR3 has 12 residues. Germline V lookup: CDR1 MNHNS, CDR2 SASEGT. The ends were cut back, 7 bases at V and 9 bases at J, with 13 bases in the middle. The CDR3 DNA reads TGTGCCAGCAATACAGGGACATGGCCCCAGCATTTT. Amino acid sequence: CASNTGTWPQHF.